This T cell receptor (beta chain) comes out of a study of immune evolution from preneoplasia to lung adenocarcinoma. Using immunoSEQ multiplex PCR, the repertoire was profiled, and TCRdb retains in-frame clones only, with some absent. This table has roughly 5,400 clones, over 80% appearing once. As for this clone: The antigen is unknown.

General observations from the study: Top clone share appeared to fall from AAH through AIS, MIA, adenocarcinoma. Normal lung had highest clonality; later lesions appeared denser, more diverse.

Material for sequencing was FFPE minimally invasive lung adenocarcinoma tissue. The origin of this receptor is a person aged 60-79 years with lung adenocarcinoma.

As DNA, the CDR3 is TGTGCCAGCAGTCCAGGACAGGGGTTATACTATGGCTACACCTTC. This gives the protein CASSPGQGLYYGYTF. This chain links TRBV28 with TRBJ1-2; 9 bases map to TRBD1. CDR1 MDHEN and CDR2 SYDVKM come from the germline V gene. The V and J ends lost 5 bases and 3 bases, in that order; junction bases with no gene match: 7. The CDR3 is 15 residues long.